A single sample is the source of the 29 T cell receptor beta chains below, sequenced in a study of blood T cell repertoires in COVID-19. Repertoires were generated with immunoSEQ multiplex PCR, while TCRdb's copy carries only in-frame clones and drops some. The table has nearly 60,000 clones, over 65% seen once. Sequenced sample: peripheral blood. The receptor source for this set is a man aged 35 to 55 with active COVID-19.

The J gene is TRBJ1-1, the V gene TRBV11-3; D is possibly TRBD1 (5 bases). V shed 3 bases and J shed 1 base, with 9 bases lying between them. This CDR3 comprises 14 residues. The germline V gene encodes CDR1 SGHNT and CDR2 YENEEA. CDR3 DNA: TGTGCCAGCAGCTTCGGACACCCGAACACTGAAGCTTTCTTT. Its translation is CASSFGHPNTEAFF.

This clone was observed once. The V gene is TRBV27, the J gene TRBJ1-4, with D tentatively TRBD1 (6 bases). Germline V gene sequence: CDR1 MNHEY, CDR2 SMNVEV (reference sequence). The CDR3 contains 17 residues. The germline V and J ends were trimmed by 2 bases and 0 bases, with 13 bases remaining between them. CDR3 protein: CASSLGDRLTTNEKLFF. DNA for the CDR3: TGTGCCAGCAGTTTAGGTGACAGGCTGACAACTAATGAAAAACTGTTTTTT.

This chain connects TRBV9 to TRBJ1-3; D gene unclear. Trimming cost V 0 bases and J 3 bases, with 4 bases left between them. This CDR3 is built from 13 residues. Germline CDR1 reads SGDLS; CDR2 reads YYNGEE. The CDR3 loop is CASSVDFGNTIYF. In DNA form, the CDR3 reads TGTGCCAGCAGCGTAGACTTTGGAAACACCATATATTTT.

J is TRBJ2-3 and V is TRBV6-1; TRBD2 agrees at 9 bases. The V segment lost 2 bases and the J segment 1 base; nucleotides outside the gene matches: 16. This CDR3 spans 20 amino acids. CDR1 MNHNS and CDR2 SASEGT come from the germline V gene. The CDR3 protein is CASSEWVGSGRGRRTDTQYF. The CDR3 DNA reads as TGTGCCAGCAGTGAATGGGTTGGTAGCGGGAGAGGAAGACGCACAGATACGCAGTATTTT.

V gene TRBV6-5 combines with J gene TRBJ1-1; D perhaps matches TRBD1 (6 bases). CDR3 length: 13 amino acids. Germline V gene lookup returns CDR1 MNHEY and CDR2 SVGAGI. Trimming removed 6 bases from V and 11 bases from J, with 19 bases in between. In DNA, the CDR3 is TGTGCCAGCAGCGCAGAGACAGGACGCGTGGCTTTCTTT. Translation gives CASSAETGRVAFF.

The chain couples TRBV7-6 to TRBJ2-5; 8 bases map to TRBD2. This CDR3 contains 15 residues. V lost 3 bases, J lost 2 bases, and 5 bases stayed unmatched. Germline V lookup: CDR1 SGHVS, CDR2 FNYEAQ. CDR3 DNA: TGTGCCAGCAGCTTTTCTCAGCGGGGGCAAGAGACCCAGTACTTC. This sequence encodes CASSFSQRGQETQYF.

This chain uses TRBV10-1 with TRBJ2-7, with TRBD2 matching over 9 bases. The CDR3 consists of 13 residues. The germline V gene encodes CDR1 WNHNN and CDR2 SYGVQD (reference sequence). The ends lost 8 bases at V and 7 bases at J; junction bases unmatched: 9. DNA of the CDR3: TGCGCCAGCTCTCTAGCGGGGCCAGGGGAGCAGTACTTC. Translated, it gives CASSLAGPGEQYF.

The genes are TRBV29-1 and TRBJ2-5, with TRBD1 matching 7 bases. J lost 5 bases, V lost 1 base, and 10 bases had no gene match. This CDR3 contains 15 residues. Germline loops: CDR1 SQVTM, CDR2 ANQGSEA. For the CDR3, the DNA is TGCAGCGTTGAAGGTTACAGGGGCGGCGGTGAGACCCAGTACTTC. Its translation: CSVEGYRGGGETQYF.

This chain joins TRBV3-1 (or the pseudogene TRBV3-2) and TRBJ1-1; TRBD1 might be the D (5 bases). V dropped 5 bases and J dropped 5 bases, with 18 bases sitting between them. The CDR3 has 15 residues. CDR1 and CDR2 from the germline V gene are LGHDT and YNNKEL (reference sequence). The CDR3 DNA follows: TGTGCCAGCAGCAACCCTCGGGGGGGTTGGACTGAAGCTTTCTTT. Encoded protein: CASSNPRGGWTEAFF.

The gene calls are TRBV2 and TRBJ1-5; D gene uncertain. The CDR3 runs 13 residues. Trimming took 10 bases from V and 7 from J, leaving 17 bases between them. Germline V gene lookup returns CDR1 SNHLY and CDR2 FYNNEI. CDR3 DNA sequence: TGTGCCATCCAGAAGGAGGGTCTCCAGCCCCAGCATTTT. Translated, it gives CAIQKEGLQPQHF.

The CDR3, as DNA: TGTGCCAGCAGCCAAGATGCCGGGACTAGCGTCTTTTACAATGAGCAGTTCTTC. It codes for CASSQDAGTSVFYNEQFF. V and J are TRBV4-2 and TRBJ2-1, with 10 positions matching TRBD2. The V gene end was trimmed by 0 bases and the J gene end by 4 bases; junction bases not matched to a gene: 9. This CDR3 spans 18 amino acids. Germline V CDR1 and CDR2: LGHNA, YNFKEQ.

V is TRBV13 and J is TRBJ2-3; 12 bases match TRBD1. This CDR3 has 17 amino acids. Germline V gives CDR1 PRHDT, CDR2 FYEKMQ (reference sequence). V was pared by 5 bases and J by 1 base, with 7 bases of the junction left unmatched. The CDR3 DNA sequence: TGTGCCAGCAGCCACCCGGGACAGGGGGCAGGCACAGATACGCAGTATTTT. Translating gives CASSHPGQGAGTDTQYF. Full variable domain (rest looked up from reference TRBV13 and TRBJ2-3): AAGVIQSPRHLIKEKRETATLKCYPIPRHDTVYWYQQGPGQDPQFLISFYEKMQSDKGSIPDRFSAQQFSDYHSELNMSSLELGDSALYFCASSHPGQGAGTDTQYFGPGTRLTVL.

The chain has TRBV7-3 and TRBJ2-2; TRBD2 aligns across 7 bases. Germline V CDR1 and CDR2: SGHTA, FQGTGA. V was pared by 2 bases and J by 0 bases, with 6 bases of the junction left unmatched. The CDR3 runs 17 residues. The chain's CDR3 is CASSLSSGSTNTGELFF. The CDR3 nucleotides read TGTGCCAGCAGCTTATCTAGCGGAAGTACGAACACCGGGGAGCTGTTTTTT.

The chain employs TRBV6-5 and TRBJ2-7, with D tentatively TRBD2 (5 bases). Germline V lookup: CDR1 MNHEY, CDR2 SVGAGI. V was shortened by 4 bases and J by 5 bases, with 12 bases between the two germline ends. The CDR3 consists of 13 residues. CDR3 sequence (DNA): TGTGCCAGCAGTTCCGGGGTTCGCCACGAGCAGTACTTC. This translates into CASSSGVRHEQYF.

V gene TRBV9 combines with J gene TRBJ2-1; 7 nucleotides align to TRBD2. The CDR3 has 15 residues. J lost 0 bases, V lost 0 bases, and 0 bases had no gene match. Germline CDR1 SGDLS, CDR2 YYNGEE. The CDR3 protein is CASSVAGGSYNEQFF. In DNA form, the CDR3 reads TGTGCCAGCAGCGTAGCGGGGGGCTCCTACAATGAGCAGTTCTTC.

V and J are TRBV27 and TRBJ2-3; the match to TRBD1 covers 7 bases. V shed 2 bases, J shed 4 bases, and the junction held 0 bases outside the gene matches. The CDR3 consists of 13 residues. Germline assignment: CDR1 MNHEY and CDR2 SMNVEV (reference sequence). CDR3 coding DNA: TGTGCCAGCAGTTTACAGGGGGCAGATACGCAGTATTTT. Protein sequence: CASSLQGADTQYF.

The chain combines TRBV19 with TRBJ2-7, with 8 bases identical to TRBD2. J lost 0 bases, V lost 5 bases, and 6 bases had no gene match. Germline V gene sequence: CDR1 LNHDA, CDR2 SQIVND (reference sequence). The CDR3 runs to 15 residues. The CDR3 DNA follows: TGTGCCAGTAGTCTACTAGCGGAAAGCTCCTACGAGCAGTACTTC. This codes for CASSLLAESSYEQYF.

This sequence joins TRBV28 and TRBJ1-2; the D is unclear. This CDR3 has 14 residues. Germline CDR1 MDHEN, CDR2 SYDVKM. V was clipped by 6 bases and J by 7 bases, with 18 bases between them. CDR3 DNA sequence: TGTGCCAGCAGCCTCGGAAGGGAGCGGGGTGGCTACACCTTC. Translation gives CASSLGRERGGYTF.

The CDR3 coding sequence is TGTGCCAGCAGCCCGGGGGCTAGCGGGAGGAATGAGCAGTTCTTC. Translation: CASSPGASGRNEQFF. This chain links TRBV13 with TRBJ2-1, with TRBD2 matching 11 bases. V lost 5 bases, J lost 7 bases, and 7 bases stayed unmatched. Germline V gene lookup returns CDR1 PRHDT and CDR2 FYEKMQ (reference sequence). The CDR3 sequence is 15 residues long.

This rearrangement joins TRBV11-2 to TRBJ2-1, with TRBD1 matching over 7 bases. The germline V gene encodes CDR1 SGHAT and CDR2 FQNNGV. The CDR3 is 15 residues long. The V and J ends lost 5 bases and 8 bases, in that order; junction bases with no gene match: 12. The chain's CDR3 is CASSQGGRGAHEQFF. The CDR3 DNA is TGTGCCAGCAGCCAAGGGGGCAGGGGTGCCCATGAGCAGTTCTTC.

This clone was seen a few times. V and J are TRBV7-3 and TRBJ2-5; the match to TRBD2 covers 7 bases. This CDR3 is built from 19 residues. Unmatched junction bases numbered 20, after V lost 5 bases and J lost 2 bases. Germline CDR1 is SGHTA and CDR2 is FQGTGA. The CDR3 nucleotides read TGTGCCAGCAGCCCTGGACTAGGGATTACCGGGGGACGACAAGAGACCCAGTACTTC. Translating it yields CASSPGLGITGGRQETQYF.

The chain links TRBV20-1 to TRBJ2-3; 10 nucleotides agree with TRBD2. Trimming at V came to 3 bases and at J to 2 bases, leaving 5 bases not matched to a gene. Germline V gene lookup returns CDR1 DFQATT and CDR2 SNEGSKA (reference sequence). This CDR3 has 15 amino acids. CDR3 nucleotides: TGCAGTGCTAGTACTAGCGGGATTTACACAGATACGCAGTATTTT. Translated, it gives CSASTSGIYTDTQYF.

This clone was detected only once. V usage is TRBV5-1 and J usage is TRBJ2-3; 11 positions agree with TRBD2. The CDR3 extends over 20 amino acids. Unmatched junction bases numbered 19, after V lost 4 bases and J lost 3 bases. From germline, CDR1 is SGHRS and CDR2 YFSETQ. The CDR3 sequence: CASSPSRRSSGRSVTDTQYF. The CDR3 DNA reads TGCGCCAGCAGCCCCAGTAGGAGGTCTAGCGGGAGGAGTGTGACAGATACGCAGTATTTT.

This sequence joins TRBV7-2 and TRBJ1-4; the D is unclear. V was cut by 2 bases and J by 4 bases, with 14 bases left in between. This CDR3 region has 16 residues. The germline gives CDR1 SGHTA, CDR2 FQGNSA. CDR3 nucleotides: TGTGCCAGCAGCTTAAAATATTACAGCAGTAATGAAAAACTGTTTTTT. It encodes CASSLKYYSSNEKLFF.

This chain joins TRBV19 and TRBJ1-1, with 8 bases that match TRBD1. The CDR3 has 12 amino acids. J gave up 8 bases and V 6 bases, and 5 bases lay outside the gene matches. Germline values: CDR1 LNHDA, CDR2 SQIVND (reference sequence). CDR3 loop: CASSRGRVEAFF. CDR3 sequence (DNA): TGTGCCAGTAGCAGGGGGCGGGTAGAAGCTTTCTTT.

This clone appeared a single time. The gene calls are TRBV11-1 and TRBJ2-3; D is perhaps TRBD2 (6 bases). The ends were cut back, 7 bases at V and 2 bases at J, with 13 bases in the middle. The CDR3 contains 14 residues. Germline loops: CDR1 SGHAT, CDR2 FQDESV (reference sequence). The CDR3 protein is CASKRSGFTDTQYF. The CDR3 nucleotides are TGTGCCAGCAAAAGAAGCGGGTTCACAGATACGCAGTATTTT.

The chain couples TRBV5-6 to TRBJ2-7; D possibly corresponds to TRBD1 (6 bases). Germline values: CDR1 SGHDT, CDR2 YYEEEE. The CDR3 is 14 amino acids. Deletions cut 3 bases from V and 1 base from J, with 11 bases between. Here the CDR3 reads CASSSGTLSYEQYF. The CDR3 nucleotides read TGTGCCAGCAGCTCAGGGACACTTTCCTACGAGCAGTACTTC.

The V gene is TRBV5-1, the J gene TRBJ1-2, with TRBD1 matching 9 bases. The CDR3 totals 14 residues. Germline loops: CDR1 SGHRS, CDR2 YFSETQ. With 4 bases clipped from V and 8 bases from J, the junction kept 9 bases outside the gene matches. Here the CDR3 reads CASSEGDREDGYTF. The DNA of the CDR3 is TGCGCCAGCAGCGAGGGGGACAGGGAGGACGGCTACACCTTC.

The rearrangement links TRBV9 to TRBJ1-2, with a weak D call TRBD1 (5 bases). The CDR3 has 14 residues. CDR1 is SGDLS and CDR2 is YYNGEE in the germline V gene. Trimming shortened V by 2 bases and J by 1 base, and 9 bases separated the two germline ends. The CDR3 nucleotides are TGTGCCAGCAGCGTCGACAGCATTAACTATGGCTACACCTTC. Translated, it gives CASSVDSINYGYTF.